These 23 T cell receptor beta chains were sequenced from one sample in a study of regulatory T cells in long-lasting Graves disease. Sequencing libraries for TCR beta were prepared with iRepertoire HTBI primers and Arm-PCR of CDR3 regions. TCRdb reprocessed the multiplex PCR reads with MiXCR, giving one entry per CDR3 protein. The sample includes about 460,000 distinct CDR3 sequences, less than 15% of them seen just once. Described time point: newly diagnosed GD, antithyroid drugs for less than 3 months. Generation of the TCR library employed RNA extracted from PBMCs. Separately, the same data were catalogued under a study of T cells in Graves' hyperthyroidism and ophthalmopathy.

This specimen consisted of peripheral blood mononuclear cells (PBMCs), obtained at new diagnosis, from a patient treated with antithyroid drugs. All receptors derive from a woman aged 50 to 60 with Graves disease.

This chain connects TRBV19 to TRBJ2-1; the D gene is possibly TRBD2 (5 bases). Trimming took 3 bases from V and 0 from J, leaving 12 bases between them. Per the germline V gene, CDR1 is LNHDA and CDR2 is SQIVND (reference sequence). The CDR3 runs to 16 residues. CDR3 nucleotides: TGTGCCAGTAGTATTTTTGAGGGAAGCTCCTACAATGAGCAGTTCTTC. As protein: CASSIFEGSSYNEQFF. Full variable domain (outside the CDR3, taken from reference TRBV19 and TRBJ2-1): DGGITQSPKYLFRKEGQNVTLSCEQNLNHDAMYWYRQDPGQGLRLIYYSQIVNDFQKGDIAEGYSVSREKKESFPLTVTSAQKNPTAFYLCASSIFEGSSYNEQFFGPGTRLTVL.

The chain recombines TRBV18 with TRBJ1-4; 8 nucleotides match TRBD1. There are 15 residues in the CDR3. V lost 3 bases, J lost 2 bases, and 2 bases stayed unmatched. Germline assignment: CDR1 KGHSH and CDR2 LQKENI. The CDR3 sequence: CASSPGQGTNEKLFF. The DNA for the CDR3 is TGTGCCAGCTCACCTGGACAGGGCACTAATGAAAAACTGTTTTTT.

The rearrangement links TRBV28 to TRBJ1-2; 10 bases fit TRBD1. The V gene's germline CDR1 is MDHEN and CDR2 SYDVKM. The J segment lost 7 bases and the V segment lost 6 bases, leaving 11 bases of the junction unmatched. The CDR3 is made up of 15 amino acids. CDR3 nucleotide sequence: TGTGCCAGCAGCAACATCGGGACAGGGGTTTCTGGCTACACCTTC. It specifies CASSNIGTGVSGYTF.

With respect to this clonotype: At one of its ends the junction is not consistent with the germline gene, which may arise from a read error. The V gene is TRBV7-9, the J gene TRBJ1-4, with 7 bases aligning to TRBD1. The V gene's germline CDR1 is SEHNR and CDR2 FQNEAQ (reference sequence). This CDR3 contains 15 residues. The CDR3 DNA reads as TGTGCCGGCAGCTTAGGAGACAGGGACCAGGAAAAACTGTTTTTT. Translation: CAGSLGDRDQEKLFF.

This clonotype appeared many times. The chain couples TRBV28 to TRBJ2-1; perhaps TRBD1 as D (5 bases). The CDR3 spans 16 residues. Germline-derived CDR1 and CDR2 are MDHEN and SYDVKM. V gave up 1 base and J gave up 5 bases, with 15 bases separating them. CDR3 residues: CASSLFPGQLHNEQFF. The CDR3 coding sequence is TGTGCCAGCAGTTTATTCCCAGGGCAGTTACACAATGAGCAGTTCTTC.

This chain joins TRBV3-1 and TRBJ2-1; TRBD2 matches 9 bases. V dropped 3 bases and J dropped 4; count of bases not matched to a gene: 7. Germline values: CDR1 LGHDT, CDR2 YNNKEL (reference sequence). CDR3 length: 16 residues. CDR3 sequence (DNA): TGTGCCAGCAGCCAGGGGGCGGGAGGGGCTTACAATGAGCAGTTCTTC. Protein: CASSQGAGGAYNEQFF.

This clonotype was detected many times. DNA of the CDR3: TGTGCCAGCAGTATATCCAGGGGAATAATGTTCGAGCAGTACTTC. The encoded protein is CASSISRGIMFEQYF. The chain is built from TRBV28 and TRBJ2-7; maybe TRBD1 (6 bases). V shed 5 bases and J shed 6 bases, with 20 bases lying between them. The CDR3 sequence is 15 residues long. Germline loops: CDR1 MDHEN, CDR2 SYDVKM.

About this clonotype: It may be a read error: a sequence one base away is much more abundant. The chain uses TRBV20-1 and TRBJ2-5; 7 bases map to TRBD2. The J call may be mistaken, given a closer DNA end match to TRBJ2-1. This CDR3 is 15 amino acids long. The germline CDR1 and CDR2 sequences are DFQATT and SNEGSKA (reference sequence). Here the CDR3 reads CSASLAEGDYNEQFF. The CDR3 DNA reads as TGCAGTGCTAGCCTAGCGGAGGGCGACTACAATGAGCAGTTCTTC.

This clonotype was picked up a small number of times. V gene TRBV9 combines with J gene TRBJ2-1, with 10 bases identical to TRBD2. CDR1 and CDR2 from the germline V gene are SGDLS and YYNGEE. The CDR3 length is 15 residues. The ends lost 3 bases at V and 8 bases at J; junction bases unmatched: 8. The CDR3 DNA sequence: TGTGCCAGCAGCGCCGGGACTAGCGCTTTCGATGAGCAGTTCTTC. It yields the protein CASSAGTSAFDEQFF.

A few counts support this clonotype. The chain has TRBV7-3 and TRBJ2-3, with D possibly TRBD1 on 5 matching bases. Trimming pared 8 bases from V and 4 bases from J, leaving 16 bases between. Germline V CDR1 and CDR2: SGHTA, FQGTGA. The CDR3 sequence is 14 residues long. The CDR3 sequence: CASAFQGEADTQYF. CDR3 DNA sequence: TGTGCCAGCGCTTTCCAGGGCGAGGCAGATACGCAGTATTTT.

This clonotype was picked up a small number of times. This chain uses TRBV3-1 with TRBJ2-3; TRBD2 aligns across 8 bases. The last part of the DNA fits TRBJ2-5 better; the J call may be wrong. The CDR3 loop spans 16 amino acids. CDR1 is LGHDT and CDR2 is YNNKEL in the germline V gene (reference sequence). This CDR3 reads CASSQVFGREAETQYF. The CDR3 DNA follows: TGTGCCAGCAGCCAAGTCTTCGGGCGGGAGGCAGAGACCCAGTACTTC.

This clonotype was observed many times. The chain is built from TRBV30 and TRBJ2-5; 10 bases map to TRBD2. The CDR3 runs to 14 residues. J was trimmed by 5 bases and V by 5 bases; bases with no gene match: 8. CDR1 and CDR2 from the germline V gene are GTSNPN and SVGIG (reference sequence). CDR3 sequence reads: CAWDGTSDTETQYF. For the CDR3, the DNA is TGTGCCTGGGATGGGACTAGCGACACGGAGACCCAGTACTTC.

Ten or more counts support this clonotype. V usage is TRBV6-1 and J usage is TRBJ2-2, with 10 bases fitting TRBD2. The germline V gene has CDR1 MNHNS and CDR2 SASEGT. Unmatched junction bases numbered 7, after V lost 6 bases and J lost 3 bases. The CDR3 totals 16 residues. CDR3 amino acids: CASRKGLALDTGELFF. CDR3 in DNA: TGTGCCAGCAGGAAGGGACTAGCGTTGGACACCGGGGAGCTGTTTTTT.

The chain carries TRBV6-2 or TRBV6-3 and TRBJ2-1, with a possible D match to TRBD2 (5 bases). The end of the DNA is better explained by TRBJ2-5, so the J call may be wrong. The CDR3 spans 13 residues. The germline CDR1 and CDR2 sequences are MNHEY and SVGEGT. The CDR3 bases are TGTGCCAGCACAAATAGCGCCCAAGAGACCCAGTACTTC. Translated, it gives CASTNSAQETQYF.

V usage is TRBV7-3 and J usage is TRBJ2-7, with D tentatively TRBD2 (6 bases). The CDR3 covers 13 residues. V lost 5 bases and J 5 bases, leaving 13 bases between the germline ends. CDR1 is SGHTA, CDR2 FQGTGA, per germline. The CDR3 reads CASSQGGRHEQYF. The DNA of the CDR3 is TGTGCCAGCAGCCAGGGAGGCCGCCACGAGCAGTACTTC.

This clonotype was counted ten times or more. The CDR3 sequence is CSVEGETGMNTEAFF. In DNA form, the CDR3 reads TGCAGCGTTGAAGGGGAGACAGGTATGAACACTGAAGCTTTCTTT. The V call is TRBV29-1, the J call TRBJ1-1; D possibly corresponds to TRBD1 (6 bases). Trimming removed 1 base at V and 0 bases at J, with 12 bases between. This CDR3 is built from 15 residues. From germline, CDR1 is SQVTM and CDR2 ANQGSEA.

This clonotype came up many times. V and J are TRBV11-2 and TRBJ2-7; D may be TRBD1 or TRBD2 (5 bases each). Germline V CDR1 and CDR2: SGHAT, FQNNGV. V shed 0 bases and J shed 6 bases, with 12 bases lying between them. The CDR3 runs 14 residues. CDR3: CASSLDGWGSEQYF. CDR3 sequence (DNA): TGTGCCAGCAGCTTAGATGGGTGGGGGTCCGAGCAGTACTTC.

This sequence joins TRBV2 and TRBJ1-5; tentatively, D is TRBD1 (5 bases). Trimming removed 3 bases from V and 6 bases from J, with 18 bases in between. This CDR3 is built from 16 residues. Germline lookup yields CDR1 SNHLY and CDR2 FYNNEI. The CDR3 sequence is CASSESGAPSGQPQHF. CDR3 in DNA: TGTGCCAGCAGTGAGTCCGGGGCCCCTTCGGGTCAGCCCCAGCATTTT.

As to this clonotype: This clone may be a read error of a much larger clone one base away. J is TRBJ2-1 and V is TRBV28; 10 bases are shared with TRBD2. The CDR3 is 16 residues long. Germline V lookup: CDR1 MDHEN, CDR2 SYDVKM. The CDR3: CAGSSGLAEPYNEQFF. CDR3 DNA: TGTGCCGGCAGTTCTGGACTAGCGGAGCCCTACAATGAGCAGTTCTTC.

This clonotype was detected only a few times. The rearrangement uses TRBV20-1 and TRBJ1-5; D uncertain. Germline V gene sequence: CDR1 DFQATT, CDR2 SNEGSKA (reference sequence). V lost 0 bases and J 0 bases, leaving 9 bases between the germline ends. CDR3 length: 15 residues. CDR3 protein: CSARDRLNSNQPQHF. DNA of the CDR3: TGCAGTGCTAGAGACCGACTGAATAGCAATCAGCCCCAGCATTTT.

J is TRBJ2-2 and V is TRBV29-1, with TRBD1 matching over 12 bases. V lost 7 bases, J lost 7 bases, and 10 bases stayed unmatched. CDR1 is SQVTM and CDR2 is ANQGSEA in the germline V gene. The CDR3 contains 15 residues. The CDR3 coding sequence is TGCAGCGCTAGCCGGGACAGGGGGCCGGTCGGGGAGCTGTTTTTT. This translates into CSASRDRGPVGELFF.

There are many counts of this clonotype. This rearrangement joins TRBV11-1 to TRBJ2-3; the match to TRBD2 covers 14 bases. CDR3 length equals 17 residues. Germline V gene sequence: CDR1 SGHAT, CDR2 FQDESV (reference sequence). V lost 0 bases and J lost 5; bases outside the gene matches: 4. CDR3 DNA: TGTGCCAGCAGCTTAGCGCTGACTAGCGGGAGGGAAGATACGCAGTATTTT. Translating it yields CASSLALTSGREDTQYF. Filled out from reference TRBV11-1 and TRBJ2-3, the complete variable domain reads EAEVAQSPRYKITEKSQAVAFWCDPISGHATLYWYRQILGQGPELLVQFQDESVVDDSQLPKDRFSAERLKGVDSTLKIQPAELGDSAMYLCASSLALTSGREDTQYFGPGTRLTVL.

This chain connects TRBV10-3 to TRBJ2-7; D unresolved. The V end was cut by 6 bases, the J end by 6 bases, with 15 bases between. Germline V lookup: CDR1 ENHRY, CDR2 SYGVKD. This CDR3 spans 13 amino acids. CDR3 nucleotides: TGTGCCATCAGGCGTACCCCCCTTGGCGAGCAGTACTTC. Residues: CAIRRTPLGEQYF.